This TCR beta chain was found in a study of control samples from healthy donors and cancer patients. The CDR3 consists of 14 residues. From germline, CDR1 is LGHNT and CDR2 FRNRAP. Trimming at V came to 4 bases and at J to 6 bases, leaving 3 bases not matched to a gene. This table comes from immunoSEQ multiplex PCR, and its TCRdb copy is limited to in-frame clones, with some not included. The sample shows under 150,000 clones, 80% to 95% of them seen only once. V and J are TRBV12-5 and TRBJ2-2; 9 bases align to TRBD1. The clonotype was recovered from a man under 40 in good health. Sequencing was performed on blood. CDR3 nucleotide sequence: TGTGCTAGTGGTTCCACAGGGGGCCCCGGGGAGCTGTTTTTT. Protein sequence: CASGSTGGPGELFF. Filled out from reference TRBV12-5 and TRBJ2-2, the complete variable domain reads DARVTQTPRHKVTEMGQEVTMRCQPILGHNTVFWYRQTMMQGLELLAYFRNRAPLDDSGMPKDRFSAEMPDATLATLKIQPSEPRDSAVYFCASGSTGGPGELFFGEGSRLTVL.